This is a list of T cell receptor beta chains from one sample in a study of glioma-infiltrating T cells. MiXCR was run by TCRdb on the multiplex PCR reads, yielding one entry per CDR3 protein. The sample lists 300,000 to 450,000 distinct CDR3 sequences; roughly 41% were seen once. Material: glioma tissue, nonneoplastic brain tissue, or PBMCs (not recorded which). All receptors derive from a human donor with low-grade glioma or glioblastoma, undergoing nonglioma brain surgery, or in good health (not recorded which). Each CDR3 is given with its conserved first and last residue. The D gene is left open where the match is weak. Clone size is shown for a subset of rows, as once, few, many or a class of expanded clone.

clone_size: -
j_call: TRBJ1-2
d_call: -
v_call: TRBV2
cdr3_length: 14
cdr3_nt: TGTGCCAGCACGGAAGGGACCCTTCAGCGTGGCTACACCTTC
cdr3_aa: CASTEGTLQRGYTF

clone_size: -
j_call: TRBJ2-4
d_call: -
v_call: TRBV24-1
cdr3_length: 12
cdr3_nt: TGTGCCACCAGTGATTTTGGCAGAAGACAGTACTTC
cdr3_aa: CATSDFGRRQYF

clone_size: -
j_call: TRBJ2-1
d_call: -
v_call: TRBV7-6
cdr3_length: 15
cdr3_nt: TGTGCCAGCAGCGGCCGAGGTGGGTTCGGCAATGAGCAGTTCTTC
cdr3_aa: CASSGRGGFGNEQFF

clone_size: -
j_call: TRBJ1-1
d_call: TRBD1
v_call: TRBV4-1
cdr3_length: 15
cdr3_nt: TGCGCCAGCAGCCGGACAGGGGCGCCGAACACTGAAGCTTTCTTT
cdr3_aa: CASSRTGAPNTEAFF

clone_size: few
j_call: TRBJ2-7
d_call: -
v_call: TRBV6-2/TRBV6-3
cdr3_length: 15
cdr3_nt: TGTGCCAGCAGTCGGCGGGGCTCAACCCCCTACGAGCAGTACTTC
cdr3_aa: CASSRRGSTPYEQYF

clone_size: -
j_call: TRBJ2-1
d_call: TRBD2
v_call: TRBV6-1
cdr3_length: 18
cdr3_nt: TGTGCCAGCAGTCTCCGGACTAGCGGGAGGGCCGCCTACAATGAGCAGTTCTTC
cdr3_aa: CASSLRTSGRAAYNEQFF

clone_size: -
j_call: TRBJ1-1
d_call: -
v_call: TRBV11-2
cdr3_length: 15
cdr3_nt: TGTGCCAGCAGCCCGAAATCGGGGTTAGGGACTGAAGCTTTCTTT
cdr3_aa: CASSPKSGLGTEAFF

clone_size: many
j_call: TRBJ1-3
d_call: -
v_call: TRBV28
cdr3_length: 14
cdr3_nt: TGTGCCAGCAGGGATCAGGGGTCTGGAAACACCATATATTTT
cdr3_aa: CASRDQGSGNTIYF

clone_size: -
j_call: TRBJ1-3
d_call: -
v_call: TRBV12-3/TRBV12-4
cdr3_length: 15
cdr3_nt: TGTGCCAGCAGTTTAAACCGCAGGGCTGGAAACACCATATATTTT
cdr3_aa: CASSLNRRAGNTIYF

clone_size: -
j_call: TRBJ2-7
d_call: TRBD1
v_call: TRBV27
cdr3_length: 15
cdr3_nt: TGTGCCACCAGTGACCCCGGGACAGGGGTAGGCGAGCAGTACTTC
cdr3_aa: CATSDPGTGVGEQYF

clone_size: -
j_call: TRBJ1-5
d_call: -
v_call: TRBV12-3/TRBV12-4
cdr3_length: 12
cdr3_nt: TGTGCCAGCAGTTCCCTAGGGGAGCCCCAGCATTTT
cdr3_aa: CASSSLGEPQHF

clone_size: -
j_call: TRBJ1-1
d_call: -
v_call: TRBV7-6
cdr3_length: 13
cdr3_nt: TGTGCCAGCAGCGACGTTGGGGGCACTGAAGCTTTCTTT
cdr3_aa: CASSDVGGTEAFF

clone_size: many
j_call: TRBJ1-1
d_call: TRBD1
v_call: TRBV28
cdr3_length: 14
cdr3_nt: TGTGCCAGCAGTCCAACCGGGACAGCCACTGAAGCTTTCTTT
cdr3_aa: CASSPTGTATEAFF

clone_size: few
j_call: TRBJ2-5
d_call: -
v_call: TRBV18
cdr3_length: 14
cdr3_nt: TGTGCCAGCTCACCACCCCGGACGCAAGAGACCCAGTACTTC
cdr3_aa: CASSPPRTQETQYF

clone_size: -
j_call: TRBJ1-5
d_call: -
v_call: TRBV4-1
cdr3_length: 15
cdr3_nt: TGCGCCAGCATCCAAGTAACCGGTAGCAATCAGCCCCAGCATTTT
cdr3_aa: CASIQVTGSNQPQHF

clone_size: -
j_call: TRBJ2-7
d_call: -
v_call: TRBV6-2/TRBV6-3
cdr3_length: 17
cdr3_nt: TGTGCCAGCAGTTACTGGATTCGAGGGATCTCCTCCTACGAGCAGTACTTC
cdr3_aa: CASSYWIRGISSYEQYF

clone_size: -
j_call: TRBJ2-7
d_call: -
v_call: TRBV15
cdr3_length: 17
cdr3_nt: TGTGCCACCAGCAGAGTTCCCCCCATCGATGTTTCCTACGAGCAGTACTTC
cdr3_aa: CATSRVPPIDVSYEQYF

clone_size: few
j_call: TRBJ2-7
d_call: -
v_call: TRBV20-1
cdr3_length: 13
cdr3_nt: TGCAGTGCGGGCTCGACGGGAGCCTACGAGCAGTACTTC
cdr3_aa: CSAGSTGAYEQYF

clone_size: many
j_call: TRBJ2-7
d_call: -
v_call: TRBV4-1
cdr3_length: 13
cdr3_nt: TGCGCCAGCAGCCAAGATCGCGGCACCGAGCAGTACTTC
cdr3_aa: CASSQDRGTEQYF

clone_size: -
j_call: TRBJ2-3
d_call: -
v_call: TRBV28
cdr3_length: 14
cdr3_nt: TGCGCCAGCAGCTTGGGGGGCCACACAGATACGCAGTATTTT
cdr3_aa: CASSLGGHTDTQYF

clone_size: few
j_call: TRBJ1-5
d_call: TRBD1
v_call: TRBV7-9
cdr3_length: 16
cdr3_nt: TGTGCCAGCAGCGGGCCCGGGACAGGGAACAATCAGCCCCAGCATTTT
cdr3_aa: CASSGPGTGNNQPQHF

clone_size: -
j_call: TRBJ1-2
d_call: -
v_call: TRBV5-4
cdr3_length: 13
cdr3_nt: TGTGCCAGCACGGGACCGGCTAACTATGCCTACACCTTC
cdr3_aa: CASTGPANYAYTF

clone_size: -
j_call: TRBJ2-1
d_call: TRBD2
v_call: TRBV6-9
cdr3_length: 16
cdr3_nt: TGTGCCAGCAGTTTCGGACTAGCGGGAGGGGTCAATGAGCAGTTCTTC
cdr3_aa: CASSFGLAGGVNEQFF

clone_size: few
j_call: TRBJ1-1
d_call: -
v_call: TRBV7-8
cdr3_length: 10
cdr3_nt: TGTGCCAGCCAAGGCGTAGAAGCTTTCTTT
cdr3_aa: CASQGVEAFF

clone_size: few
j_call: TRBJ1-3
d_call: -
v_call: TRBV5-4
cdr3_length: 17
cdr3_nt: TGTGCCAGCAGCCAAGGAGAACTCCCACTGGCTGGAAACACCATATATTTT
cdr3_aa: CASSQGELPLAGNTIYF

clone_size: -
j_call: TRBJ2-7
d_call: TRBD1
v_call: TRBV28
cdr3_length: 15
cdr3_nt: TGTGCCAGCAGGTTGACAGGGGGGACGGGGCGCGAGCAGTACTTC
cdr3_aa: CASRLTGGTGREQYF

clone_size: few
j_call: TRBJ2-3
d_call: -
v_call: TRBV7-8
cdr3_length: 14
cdr3_nt: TGTGCCAGCAGCCGCGGCCAAAACGGAGATACGCAGTATTTT
cdr3_aa: CASSRGQNGDTQYF

clone_size: -
j_call: TRBJ2-7
d_call: TRBD2
v_call: TRBV3-1
cdr3_length: 15
cdr3_nt: TGTGCCAGCAGCCCAGGACTAGCGGGCTTTCTCGAGCAGTACTTC
cdr3_aa: CASSPGLAGFLEQYF

clone_size: -
j_call: TRBJ1-5
d_call: -
v_call: TRBV27
cdr3_length: 19
cdr3_nt: TGTGCCAGCAGTTTCAGAGGGGGGGGGGCAGGGGATAGCAATCAGCCCCAGCATTTT
cdr3_aa: CASSFRGGGAGDSNQPQHF

clone_size: many
j_call: TRBJ2-5
d_call: -
v_call: TRBV20-1
cdr3_length: 13
cdr3_nt: TGCAGTGCTTTAACTAGGCCTCAAGAGACCCAGTACTTC
cdr3_aa: CSALTRPQETQYF

clone_size: -
j_call: TRBJ1-1
d_call: TRBD1
v_call: TRBV24-1
cdr3_length: 15
cdr3_nt: TGTGCCACCAGTGACCCGGGACAGGGAAACACTGAAGCTTTCTTT
cdr3_aa: CATSDPGQGNTEAFF

clone_size: few
j_call: TRBJ2-3
d_call: -
v_call: TRBV4-3
cdr3_length: 14
cdr3_nt: TGCGCCAGCAGCCAAGGGACCTCCACAGATACGCAGTATTTT
cdr3_aa: CASSQGTSTDTQYF

clone_size: -
j_call: TRBJ2-1
d_call: -
v_call: TRBV28
cdr3_length: 12
cdr3_nt: TGTGCCAGCAGTGGGGTGAGCAATGAGCAGTTCTTC
cdr3_aa: CASSGVSNEQFF

clone_size: many
j_call: TRBJ1-2
d_call: -
v_call: TRBV6-5
cdr3_length: 13
cdr3_nt: TGTGCCAGCAGTTATGGTGCATCTGGCGGCTACACCTTC
cdr3_aa: CASSYGASGGYTF

clone_size: few
j_call: TRBJ2-3
d_call: -
v_call: TRBV20-1
cdr3_length: 14
cdr3_nt: TGCAGTGCTAGCAGGCTTAGAAGCGCAGATACGCAGTATTTT
cdr3_aa: CSASRLRSADTQYF

clone_size: -
j_call: TRBJ2-3
d_call: TRBD2
v_call: TRBV4-2
cdr3_length: 18
cdr3_nt: TGTGCCAGCAGCCAAGGACTAGCGGGAGGGCCTAGCACAGGTACGCAGTATTTT
cdr3_aa: CASSQGLAGGPSTGTQYF

clone_size: few
j_call: TRBJ2-5
d_call: TRBD2
v_call: TRBV6-1
cdr3_length: 17
cdr3_nt: TGTGCCATCAGTGAGTCACTAGCGGGAGGTTCAGGAGAGACCCAGTACTTC
cdr3_aa: CAISESLAGGSGETQYF

clone_size: -
j_call: TRBJ2-7
d_call: TRBD2
v_call: TRBV18
cdr3_length: 18
cdr3_nt: TGTGCCAGCTCACCACACCCCCCGCAGACTAGCGGACTCTACGAGCAGTACTTC
cdr3_aa: CASSPHPPQTSGLYEQYF

clone_size: few
j_call: TRBJ1-1
d_call: -
v_call: TRBV2
cdr3_length: 14
cdr3_nt: TGTGCCAGCAGTGCCCCATACAAGAACACTGAAGCTTTCTTT
cdr3_aa: CASSAPYKNTEAFF

clone_size: -
j_call: TRBJ1-1
d_call: -
v_call: TRBV28
cdr3_length: 12
cdr3_nt: TGTGCCAGCAGTTCCCCGACTTCAGAAGCTTTCTTT
cdr3_aa: CASSSPTSEAFF

clone_size: many
j_call: TRBJ2-7
d_call: -
v_call: TRBV28
cdr3_length: 13
cdr3_nt: TGTGCCAGCAGTCCGTATATGCCCTACGAGCAGTACTTC
cdr3_aa: CASSPYMPYEQYF

clone_size: many
j_call: TRBJ1-3
d_call: -
v_call: TRBV15
cdr3_length: 14
cdr3_nt: TGTGCCACCAGCAGAGAACCCGCTGGAAACACCATATATTTT
cdr3_aa: CATSREPAGNTIYF

clone_size: few
j_call: TRBJ2-7
d_call: TRBD2
v_call: TRBV7-2
cdr3_length: 17
cdr3_nt: TGTGCCAGCAGCTTAGTGGGAGCGGGATTGAGCTCCTACGAGCAGTACTTC
cdr3_aa: CASSLVGAGLSSYEQYF

clone_size: many
j_call: TRBJ2-7
d_call: -
v_call: TRBV27
cdr3_length: 15
cdr3_nt: TGTGCCAGCAGTTTATCGGGGGACACCAACTACGAGCAGTACTTC
cdr3_aa: CASSLSGDTNYEQYF

clone_size: -
j_call: TRBJ2-3
d_call: -
v_call: TRBV4-3
cdr3_length: 15
cdr3_nt: TGCGCCAGCAGCCAAGAAAGAACGCGCACAGATACGCAGTATTTT
cdr3_aa: CASSQERTRTDTQYF

clone_size: many
j_call: TRBJ2-1
d_call: TRBD1
v_call: TRBV20-1
cdr3_length: 16
cdr3_nt: TGCAGTGCCTATCGCCCGGGACAGGGGGTGAACAATGAGCAGTTCTTC
cdr3_aa: CSAYRPGQGVNNEQFF

clone_size: many
j_call: TRBJ1-5
d_call: TRBD1
v_call: TRBV6-1
cdr3_length: 16
cdr3_nt: TGTGCCAGCAGTGAACAGGGGGCCCCCCGGGGTCAGCCCCAGCATTTT
cdr3_aa: CASSEQGAPRGQPQHF

clone_size: -
j_call: TRBJ1-6
d_call: -
v_call: TRBV7-9
cdr3_length: 12
cdr3_nt: TGTGCCAGCAGCCCGGTTAATTCACCCCTCCACTTT
cdr3_aa: CASSPVNSPLHF

clone_size: few
j_call: TRBJ2-5
d_call: -
v_call: TRBV28
cdr3_length: 13
cdr3_nt: TGTACCAGCAGTTTGGGGGTCCGAGAGACCCAGTACTTC
cdr3_aa: CTSSLGVRETQYF

clone_size: many
j_call: TRBJ2-3
d_call: TRBD2
v_call: TRBV28
cdr3_length: 15
cdr3_nt: TGTGCCAGCAGCCCCGGACTAGCCCACACAGATACGCAGTATTTT
cdr3_aa: CASSPGLAHTDTQYF

clone_size: -
j_call: TRBJ1-2
d_call: -
v_call: TRBV7-9
cdr3_length: 15
cdr3_nt: TGTGCCAGCAGCCCCGCCTTAACAATAAACTATGGCTACACCTTC
cdr3_aa: CASSPALTINYGYTF

clone_size: -
j_call: TRBJ2-7
d_call: TRBD2
v_call: TRBV5-1
cdr3_length: 15
cdr3_nt: TGCGCCAGCAGAACGACTCGGGACTACTCCTACGAGCAGTACTTC
cdr3_aa: CASRTTRDYSYEQYF

clone_size: few
j_call: TRBJ2-7
d_call: -
v_call: TRBV15
cdr3_length: 15
cdr3_nt: TGTGCCACCAGCAGAGATTTCAGCGGCTCCTACGAGCAGTACTTC
cdr3_aa: CATSRDFSGSYEQYF

clone_size: -
j_call: TRBJ2-2
d_call: -
v_call: TRBV6-2/TRBV6-3
cdr3_length: 16
cdr3_nt: TGTGCCAGCAGTATTGACATGGGCGAGTACACCGGGGAGCTGTTTTTT
cdr3_aa: CASSIDMGEYTGELFF

clone_size: many
j_call: TRBJ1-1
d_call: -
v_call: TRBV6-2/TRBV6-3
cdr3_length: 13
cdr3_nt: TGTGCCAGCAGTTACGGGACTTACACTGAAGCTTTCTTT
cdr3_aa: CASSYGTYTEAFF

clone_size: -
j_call: TRBJ2-7
d_call: -
v_call: TRBV27
cdr3_length: 13
cdr3_nt: TGTGCCAACAGTTTATCTGGAGGGAACGAGCAGTACTTC
cdr3_aa: CANSLSGGNEQYF

clone_size: -
j_call: TRBJ2-7
d_call: -
v_call: TRBV3-1
cdr3_length: 12
cdr3_nt: TGTGCCAGCAGCCAAGGAGGCCCCGAGCAGTACTTC
cdr3_aa: CASSQGGPEQYF

clone_size: many
j_call: TRBJ2-7
d_call: -
v_call: TRBV6-1
cdr3_length: 14
cdr3_nt: TGTGCCAGCACTCCGGGTTTTTACGCCTACGAGCAGTACTTC
cdr3_aa: CASTPGFYAYEQYF

clone_size: once
j_call: TRBJ2-3
d_call: -
v_call: TRBV5-4
cdr3_length: 16
cdr3_nt: TGTGCCAGCAGCTTGGCCGTTAGCGGCAACACAGATACGCAGTATTTT
cdr3_aa: CASSLAVSGNTDTQYF

clone_size: -
j_call: TRBJ2-7
d_call: -
v_call: TRBV6-2/TRBV6-3
cdr3_length: 12
cdr3_nt: TGTGCCACCGCTTGGGTCGGCTACGAGCAGTACTTC
cdr3_aa: CATAWVGYEQYF